This TCR beta chain was identified during a study of tissue T cells after allogeneic stem cell transplantation. Germline V gene lookup returns CDR1 NSQYPW and CDR2 LRSPGD (reference sequence). The length of the CDR3 is 16 residues. Trimming took 3 bases from V and 0 from J, leaving 12 bases between them. In the case of this clone: The antigen is not known. Genes and germline are mouse. The sequence runs out 1 residue before the end of the CDR3; the remainder is reconstructed from the germline J gene.

Sequencing was performed with immunoSEQ multiplex PCR; in TCRdb, only in-frame clones are kept and a portion is missing. The profile shows some 48,000 clones, approximately 73% of them singletons. The study's findings and limits: The study did not identify alloreactive or antigen-specific tissue TCRs, and some clones might be persisting host cells. Shared clones across patients were few; motif clustering revealed tissue-specific shared signatures.

V gene TRBV1 combines with J gene TRBJ1-3, with TRBD1 as a possible D gene (6 bases). Sequences were obtained from sorted cells pooled from one or two spleens. This sequence originates from a pool of C57BL/6 mice in good health. The CDR3 reads CTCSAPGQNSGNTLYF. The part of the CDR3 DNA that was read is TGCACCTGCAGTGCCCCGGGACAAAATTCTGGAAATACGCTCTAT.